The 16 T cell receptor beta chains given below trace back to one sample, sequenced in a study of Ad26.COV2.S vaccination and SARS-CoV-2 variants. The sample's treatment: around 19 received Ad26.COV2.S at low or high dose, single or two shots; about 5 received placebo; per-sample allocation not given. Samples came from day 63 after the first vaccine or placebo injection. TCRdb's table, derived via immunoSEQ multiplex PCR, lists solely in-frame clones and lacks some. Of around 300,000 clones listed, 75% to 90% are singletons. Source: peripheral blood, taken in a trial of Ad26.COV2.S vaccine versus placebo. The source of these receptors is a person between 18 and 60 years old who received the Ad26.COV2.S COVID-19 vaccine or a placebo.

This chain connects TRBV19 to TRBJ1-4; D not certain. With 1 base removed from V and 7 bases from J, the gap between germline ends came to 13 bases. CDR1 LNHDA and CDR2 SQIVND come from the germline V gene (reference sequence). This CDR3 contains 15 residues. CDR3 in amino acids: CASSIGETVGEKLFF. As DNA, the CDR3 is TGTGCCAGTAGTATAGGAGAGACCGTCGGTGAAAAACTGTTTTTT. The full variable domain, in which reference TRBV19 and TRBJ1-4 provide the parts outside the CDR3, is DGGITQSPKYLFRKEGQNVTLSCEQNLNHDAMYWYRQDPGQGLRLIYYSQIVNDFQKGDIAEGYSVSREKKESFPLTVTSAQKNPTAFYLCASSIGETVGEKLFFGSGTQLSVL.

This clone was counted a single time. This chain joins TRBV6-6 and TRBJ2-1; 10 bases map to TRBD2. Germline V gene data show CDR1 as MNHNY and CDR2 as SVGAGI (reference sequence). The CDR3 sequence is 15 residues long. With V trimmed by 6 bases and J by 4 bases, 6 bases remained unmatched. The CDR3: CASSRGLAEYNEQFF. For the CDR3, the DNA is TGTGCCAGCAGCCGCGGACTAGCGGAATACAATGAGCAGTTCTTC.

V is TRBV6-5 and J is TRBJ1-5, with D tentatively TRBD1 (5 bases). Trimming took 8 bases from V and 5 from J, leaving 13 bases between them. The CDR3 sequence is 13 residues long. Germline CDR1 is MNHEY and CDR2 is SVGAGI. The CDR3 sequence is CASRKGGDQPQHF. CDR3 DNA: TGTGCCAGCCGAAAGGGAGGGGATCAGCCCCAGCATTTT.

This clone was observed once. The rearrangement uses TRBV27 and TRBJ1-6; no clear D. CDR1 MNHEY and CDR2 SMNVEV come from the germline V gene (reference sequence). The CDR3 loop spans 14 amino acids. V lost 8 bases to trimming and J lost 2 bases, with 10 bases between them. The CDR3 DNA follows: TGTGCCAGCCGAGGGTTCACCTATAATTCACCCCTCCACTTT. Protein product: CASRGFTYNSPLHF.

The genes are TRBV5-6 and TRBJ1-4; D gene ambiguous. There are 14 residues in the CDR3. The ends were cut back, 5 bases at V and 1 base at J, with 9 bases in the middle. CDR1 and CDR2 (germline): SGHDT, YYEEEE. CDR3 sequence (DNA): TGTGCCAGCAGGCGCAGAGGAACTAATGAAAAACTGTTTTTT. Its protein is CASRRRGTNEKLFF.

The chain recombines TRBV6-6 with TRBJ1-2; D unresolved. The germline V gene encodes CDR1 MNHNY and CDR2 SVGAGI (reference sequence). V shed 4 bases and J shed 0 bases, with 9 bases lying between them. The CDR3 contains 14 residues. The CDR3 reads CASSSITTNYGYTF. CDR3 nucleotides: TGTGCCAGCAGTTCAATAACAACTAACTATGGCTACACCTTC.

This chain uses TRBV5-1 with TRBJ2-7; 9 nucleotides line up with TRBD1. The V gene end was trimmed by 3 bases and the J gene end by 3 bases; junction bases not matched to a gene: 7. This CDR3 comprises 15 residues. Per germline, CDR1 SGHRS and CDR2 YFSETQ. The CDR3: CASSSPGQGHYEQYF. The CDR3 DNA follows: TGCGCCAGCAGCTCTCCGGGACAGGGACACTACGAGCAGTACTTC.

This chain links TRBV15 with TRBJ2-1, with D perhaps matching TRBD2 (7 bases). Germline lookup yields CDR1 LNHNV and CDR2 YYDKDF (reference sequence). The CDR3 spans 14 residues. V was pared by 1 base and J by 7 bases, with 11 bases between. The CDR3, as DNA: TGTGCCACCAGCAGAGCGGGGGGCCGTAATGAGCAGTTCTTC. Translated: CATSRAGGRNEQFF.

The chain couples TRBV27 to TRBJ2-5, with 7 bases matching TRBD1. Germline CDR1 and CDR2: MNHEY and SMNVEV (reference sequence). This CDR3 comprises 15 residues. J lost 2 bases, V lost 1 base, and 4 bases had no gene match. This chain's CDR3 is CASSLYQQGQETQYF. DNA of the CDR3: TGTGCCAGCAGTTTATATCAACAGGGGCAAGAGACCCAGTACTTC.

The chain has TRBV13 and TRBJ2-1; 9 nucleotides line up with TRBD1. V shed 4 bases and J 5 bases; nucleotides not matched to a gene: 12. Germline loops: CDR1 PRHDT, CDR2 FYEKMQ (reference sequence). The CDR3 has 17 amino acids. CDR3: CASSSIWTGALDNEQFF. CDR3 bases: TGTGCCAGCAGCTCGATTTGGACAGGGGCCTTGGACAATGAGCAGTTCTTC.

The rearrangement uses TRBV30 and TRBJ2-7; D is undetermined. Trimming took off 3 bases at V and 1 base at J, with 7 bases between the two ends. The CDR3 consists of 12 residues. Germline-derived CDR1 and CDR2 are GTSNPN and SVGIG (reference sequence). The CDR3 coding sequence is TGTGCCTGGAGCTGGGGATCCTACGAGCAGTACTTC. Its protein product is CAWSWGSYEQYF.

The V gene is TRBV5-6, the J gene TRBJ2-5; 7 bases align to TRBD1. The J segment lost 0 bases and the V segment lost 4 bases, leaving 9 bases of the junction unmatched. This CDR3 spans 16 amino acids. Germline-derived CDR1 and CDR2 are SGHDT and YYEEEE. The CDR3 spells CASSDRQGTYQETQYF. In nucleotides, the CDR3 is TGTGCCAGCAGCGATCGACAGGGAACATACCAAGAGACCCAGTACTTC.

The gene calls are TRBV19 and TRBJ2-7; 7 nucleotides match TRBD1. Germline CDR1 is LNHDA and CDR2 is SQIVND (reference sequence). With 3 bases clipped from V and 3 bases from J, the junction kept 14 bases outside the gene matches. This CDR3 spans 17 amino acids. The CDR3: CASSMDGRGQLGYEQYF. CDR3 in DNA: TGTGCCAGTAGTATGGATGGAAGGGGACAGTTGGGCTACGAGCAGTACTTC. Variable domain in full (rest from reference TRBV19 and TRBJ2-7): DGGITQSPKYLFRKEGQNVTLSCEQNLNHDAMYWYRQDPGQGLRLIYYSQIVNDFQKGDIAEGYSVSREKKESFPLTVTSAQKNPTAFYLCASSMDGRGQLGYEQYFGPGTRLTVT.

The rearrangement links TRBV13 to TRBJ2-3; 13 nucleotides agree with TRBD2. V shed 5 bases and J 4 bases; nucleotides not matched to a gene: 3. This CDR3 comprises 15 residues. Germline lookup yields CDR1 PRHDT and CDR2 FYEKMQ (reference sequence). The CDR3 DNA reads TGTGCCAGCAGCCTCGGACTAGCGGGAGCAGATACGCAGTATTTT. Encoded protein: CASSLGLAGADTQYF.

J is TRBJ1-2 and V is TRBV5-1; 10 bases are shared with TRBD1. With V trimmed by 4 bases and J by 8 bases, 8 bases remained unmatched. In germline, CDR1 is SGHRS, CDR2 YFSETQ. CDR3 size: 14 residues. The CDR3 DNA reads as TGCGCCAGCAGCCTAGACAGGGGGCGAGAAGGCTACACCTTC. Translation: CASSLDRGREGYTF.

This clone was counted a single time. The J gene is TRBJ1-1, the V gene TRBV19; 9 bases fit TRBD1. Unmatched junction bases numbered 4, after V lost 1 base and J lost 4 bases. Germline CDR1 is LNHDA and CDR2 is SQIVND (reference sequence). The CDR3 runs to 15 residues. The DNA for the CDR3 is TGTGCCAGTAGTATAGGAACAGGGGGCCTCACTGAAGCTTTCTTT. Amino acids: CASSIGTGGLTEAFF.